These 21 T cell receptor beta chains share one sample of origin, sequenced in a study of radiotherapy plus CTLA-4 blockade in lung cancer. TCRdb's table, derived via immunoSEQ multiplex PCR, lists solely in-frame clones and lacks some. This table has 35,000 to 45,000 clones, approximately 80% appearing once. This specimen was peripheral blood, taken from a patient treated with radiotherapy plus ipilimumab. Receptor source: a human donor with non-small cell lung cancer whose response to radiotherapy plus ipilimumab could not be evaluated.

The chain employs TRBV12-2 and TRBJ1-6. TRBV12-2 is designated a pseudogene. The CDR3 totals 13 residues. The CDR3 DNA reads TGTGCATTAGGGAGCATGATGAATTCACCCCTCCACTTT. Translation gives CALGSMMNSPLHF.

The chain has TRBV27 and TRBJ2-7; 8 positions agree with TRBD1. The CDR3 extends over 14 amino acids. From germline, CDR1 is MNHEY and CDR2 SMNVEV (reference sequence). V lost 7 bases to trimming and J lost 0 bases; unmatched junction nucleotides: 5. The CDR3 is CASKYRGFSYEQYF. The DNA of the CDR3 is TGTGCCAGCAAATACAGGGGGTTCTCCTACGAGCAGTACTTC.

The CDR3, as DNA: TGTGCCTGGAGTTCCGGGTCCCCAGATACGCAGTATTTT. Translation: CAWSSGSPDTQYF. V usage is TRBV30 and J usage is TRBJ2-3; D is unclear. Germline lookup yields CDR1 GTSNPN and CDR2 SVGIG (reference sequence). The germline V and J ends were trimmed by 2 bases and 4 bases, with 10 bases remaining between them. The CDR3 runs 13 residues. Full variable domain (missing parts from reference TRBV30 and TRBJ2-3): SQTIHQWPATLVQPVGSPLSLECTVEGTSNPNLYWYRQAAGRGLQLLFYSVGIGQISSEVPQNLSASRPQDRQFILSSKKLLLSDSGFYLCAWSSGSPDTQYFGPGTRLTVL.

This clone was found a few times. The CDR3 bases are TGTGCCAGCCGGGACAGCGGGGGATTTAACTATGGCTACACCTTC. Protein product: CASRDSGGFNYGYTF. The V and J genes are TRBV27 and TRBJ1-2; 7 nucleotides line up with TRBD1. CDR1 MNHEY and CDR2 SMNVEV come from the germline V gene (reference sequence). The CDR3 totals 15 residues. The ends lost 8 bases at V and 1 base at J; junction bases unmatched: 10.

The CDR3 bases are TGTGCCAGCAGTTACTCGGGGGGAACCTATAATTCACCCCTCCACTTT. Its translation is CASSYSGGTYNSPLHF. The J gene is TRBJ1-6, the V gene TRBV6-6; TRBD1 might be the D (5 bases). Trimming cost V 0 bases and J 2 bases, with 8 bases left between them. Germline lookup yields CDR1 MNHNY and CDR2 SVGAGI (reference sequence). CDR3 size: 16 residues.

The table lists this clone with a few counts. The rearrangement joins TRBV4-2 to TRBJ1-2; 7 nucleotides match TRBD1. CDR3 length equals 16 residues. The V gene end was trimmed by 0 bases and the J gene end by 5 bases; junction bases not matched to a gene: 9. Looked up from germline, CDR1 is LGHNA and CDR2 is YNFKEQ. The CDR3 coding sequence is TGTGCCAGCAGCCAAGACCCAGGGACAGCAAGTTATGGCTACACCTTC. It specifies CASSQDPGTASYGYTF.

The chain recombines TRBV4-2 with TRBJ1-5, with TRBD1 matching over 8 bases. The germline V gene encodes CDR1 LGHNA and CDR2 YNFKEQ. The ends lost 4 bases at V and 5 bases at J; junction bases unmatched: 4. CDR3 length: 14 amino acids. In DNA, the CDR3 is TGTGCCAGCAGCCGATCGACAGGGGATCAGCCCCAGCATTTT. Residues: CASSRSTGDQPQHF.

CDR3 sequence reads: CASSTGSGGGNEQFF. CDR3 nucleotides: TGTGCCAGCAGTACCGGTAGTGGGGGGGGCAATGAGCAGTTCTTC. This chain joins TRBV27 and TRBJ2-1, with TRBD2 identical over 7 bases. Trimming at V came to 5 bases and at J to 6 bases, leaving 10 bases not matched to a gene. Germline V CDR1 and CDR2: MNHEY, SMNVEV (reference sequence). This CDR3 has 15 amino acids.

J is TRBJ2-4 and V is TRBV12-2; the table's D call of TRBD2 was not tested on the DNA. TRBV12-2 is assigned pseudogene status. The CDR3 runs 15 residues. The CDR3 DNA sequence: TGTGCAAGTCGCAAGGGGCGGGGCACCAAAAACATTCAGTACTTC. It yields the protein CASRKGRGTKNIQYF.

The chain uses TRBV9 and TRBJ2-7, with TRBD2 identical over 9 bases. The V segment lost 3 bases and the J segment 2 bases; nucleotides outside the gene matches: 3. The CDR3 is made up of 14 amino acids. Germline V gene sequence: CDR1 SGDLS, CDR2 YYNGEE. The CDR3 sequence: CASSGAGGTYEQYF. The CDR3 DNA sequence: TGTGCCAGCAGCGGGGCGGGAGGGACCTACGAGCAGTACTTC.

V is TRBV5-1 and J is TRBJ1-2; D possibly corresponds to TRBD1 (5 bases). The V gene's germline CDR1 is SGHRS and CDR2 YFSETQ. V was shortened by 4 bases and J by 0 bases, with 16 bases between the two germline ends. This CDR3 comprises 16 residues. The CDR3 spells CASSVGGGVANYGYTF. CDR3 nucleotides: TGCGCCAGCAGCGTCGGGGGGGGAGTAGCTAACTATGGCTACACCTTC.

CDR3 loop: CASSPGTSPPGANEKLFF. The CDR3 DNA reads TGTGCCAGCAGCCCGGGGACATCCCCTCCCGGGGCTAATGAAAAACTGTTTTTT. The chain combines TRBV7-2 with TRBJ1-4; TRBD1 might be the D (6 bases). CDR1 is SGHTA, CDR2 FQGNSA, per germline. Trimming took off 5 bases at V and 3 bases at J, with 22 bases between the two ends. CDR3 length: 18 residues.

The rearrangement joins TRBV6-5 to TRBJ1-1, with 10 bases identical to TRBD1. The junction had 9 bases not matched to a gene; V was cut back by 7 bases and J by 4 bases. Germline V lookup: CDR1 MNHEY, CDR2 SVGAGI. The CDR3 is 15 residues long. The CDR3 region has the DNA TGTGCCAGCACCCCCGTAGGGGACAGGGGCACTGAAGCTTTCTTT. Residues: CASTPVGDRGTEAFF.

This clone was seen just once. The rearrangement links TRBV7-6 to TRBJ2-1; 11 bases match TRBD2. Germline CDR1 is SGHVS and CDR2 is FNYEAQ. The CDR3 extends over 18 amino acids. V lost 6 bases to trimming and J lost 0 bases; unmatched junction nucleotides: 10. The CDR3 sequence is CASRQLAGAQSSYNEQFF. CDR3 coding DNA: TGTGCCAGCAGACAACTAGCGGGAGCCCAAAGCTCCTACAATGAGCAGTTCTTC.

The CDR3 DNA reads as TGTGCCAGTGGGCTTGGGGCCAACGTCCTGACTTTC. Encoded protein: CASGLGANVLTF. This rearrangement joins TRBV28 to TRBJ2-6; D ambiguous. This CDR3 is built from 12 residues. Trimming left V 9 bases short and J 3 bases short, with 6 bases between. Germline V CDR1 and CDR2: MDHEN, SYDVKM.

The chain's CDR3 is CASSLGSGGGGEGYTF. The CDR3 nucleotides are TGTGCCAGCAGCTTGGGGTCAGGGGGTGGAGGTGAAGGCTACACCTTC. The chain combines TRBV5-4 with TRBJ1-2, with 7 bases fitting TRBD1. The germline CDR1 and CDR2 sequences are SGHNT and YYREEE (reference sequence). Losses at the gene ends were 0 bases for V and 8 bases for J; bases not matched to a gene: 13. This CDR3 comprises 16 residues. The full variable domain, completed using reference TRBV5-4 and TRBJ1-2, is ETGVTQSPTHLIKTRGQQVTLRCSSQSGHNTVSWYQQALGQGPQFIFQYYREEENGRGNFPPRFSGLQFPNYSSELNVNALELDDSALYLCASSLGSGGGGEGYTFGSGTRLTVV.

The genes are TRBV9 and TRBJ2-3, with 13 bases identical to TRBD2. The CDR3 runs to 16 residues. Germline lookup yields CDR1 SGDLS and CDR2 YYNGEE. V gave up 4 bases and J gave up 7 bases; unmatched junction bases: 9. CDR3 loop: CASSKLTSGGQNTQYF. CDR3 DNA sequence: TGTGCCAGCAGCAAATTGACTAGCGGGGGGCAGAATACGCAGTATTTT.

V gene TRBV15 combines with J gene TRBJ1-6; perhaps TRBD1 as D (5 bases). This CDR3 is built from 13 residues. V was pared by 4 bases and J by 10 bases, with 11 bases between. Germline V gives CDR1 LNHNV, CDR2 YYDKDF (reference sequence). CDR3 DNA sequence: TGTGCCACCAGCAACCCTAGGGGCTCACCCCTCCACTTT. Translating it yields CATSNPRGSPLHF.

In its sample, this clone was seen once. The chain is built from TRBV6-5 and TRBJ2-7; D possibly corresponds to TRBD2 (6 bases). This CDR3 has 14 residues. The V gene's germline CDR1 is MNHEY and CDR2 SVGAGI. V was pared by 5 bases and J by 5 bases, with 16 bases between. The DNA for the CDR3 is TGTGCCAGCAGTACCTCGCGGGGAGTACACGAGCAGTACTTC. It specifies CASSTSRGVHEQYF.

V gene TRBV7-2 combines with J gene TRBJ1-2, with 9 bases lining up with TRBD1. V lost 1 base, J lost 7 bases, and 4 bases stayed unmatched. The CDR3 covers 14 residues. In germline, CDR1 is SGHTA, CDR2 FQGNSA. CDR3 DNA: TGTGCCAGCAGCTTAGACAGGGGGCCTGTTGGCTACACCTTC. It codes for CASSLDRGPVGYTF.

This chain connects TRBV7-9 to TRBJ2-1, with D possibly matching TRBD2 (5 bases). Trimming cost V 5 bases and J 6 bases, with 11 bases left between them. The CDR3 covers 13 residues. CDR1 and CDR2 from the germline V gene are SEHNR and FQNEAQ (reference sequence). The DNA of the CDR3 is TGTGCCAGCAGCCTGACCGGGGTCAATGAGCAGTTCTTC. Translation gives CASSLTGVNEQFF. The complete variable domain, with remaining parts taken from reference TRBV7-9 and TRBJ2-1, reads DTGVSQNPRHKITKRGQNVTFRCDPISEHNRLYWYRQTLGQGPEFLTYFQNEAQLEKSRLLSDRFSAERPKGSFSTLEIQRTEQGDSAMYLCASSLTGVNEQFFGPGTRLTVL.